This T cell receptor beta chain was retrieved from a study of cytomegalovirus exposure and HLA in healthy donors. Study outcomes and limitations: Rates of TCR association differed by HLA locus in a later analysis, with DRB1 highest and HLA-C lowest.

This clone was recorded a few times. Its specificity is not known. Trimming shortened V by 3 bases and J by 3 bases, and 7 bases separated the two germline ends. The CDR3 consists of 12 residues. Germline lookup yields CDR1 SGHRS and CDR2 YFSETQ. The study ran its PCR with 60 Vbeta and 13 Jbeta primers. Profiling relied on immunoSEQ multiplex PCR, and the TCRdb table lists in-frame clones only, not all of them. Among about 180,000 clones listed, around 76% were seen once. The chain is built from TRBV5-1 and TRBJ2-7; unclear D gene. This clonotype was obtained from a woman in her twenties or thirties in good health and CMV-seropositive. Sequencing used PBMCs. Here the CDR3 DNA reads TGCGCCAGCAGCTCGAGGATCTACGAGCAGTACTTC. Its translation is CASSSRIYEQYF.